The present TCR beta chain was sequenced within a study of control samples from healthy donors and cancer patients (TCRdb year 2020). This clone was recorded only once. The antigen it recognizes is unknown. Base quality data are lacking; no much larger clone is found one base away. For CDR1 and CDR2, the germline V gene (reference sequence) lists LNHDA and SQIVND. Relative to germline, V is missing 6 bases and J is missing 3 bases, with 4 bases of the junction outside any gene match. The CDR3 measures 16 amino acids from cysteine to phenylalanine. Of all the DNA, just the CDR3 is kept, 48 bases in frame from base 1. The library was prepared using the immunoSEQ multiplex PCR assay. TCRdb stores this immuneACCESS table with in-frame sequences only. Part of the clones is absent; in the studies checked, under half of the shortfall reflects unresolved V genes, and no reason is known for the rest. The sample profile shows some 70,000 clones; about 83% of them were found once. The top ten constitute less than 20% of the sample.

Recombination linked TRBV19 to TRBJ2-6; TRBD1 aligns with 11 central bases. The clonotype comes from a man between 60 and 70 years old in good health. The sample taken for sequencing was blood. The CDR3 in this case is CASRKDRGRGANVLTF. Here is the DNA: TGTGCCAGTAGAAAGGACAGGGGGCGTGGGGCCAACGTCCTGACTTTC.